A single sample gave rise to the 28 T cell receptor beta chains below, sequenced in a study of cytomegalovirus exposure and HLA in healthy donors. The PCR used 60 Vbeta and 13 Jbeta primers. Assay: immunoSEQ multiplex PCR; the TCRdb copy retains only in-frame clones and omits some. The repertoire table contains about 72,000 clones. Sequenced material: PBMCs. The receptors here all came from a man between 45 and 60 years old in good health and CMV-seropositive.

CDR3 DNA sequence: TGTGCCAGCAGCCCGACAGTAACCGGGGAGCTGTTTTTT. As protein: CASSPTVTGELFF. The chain joins TRBV7-9 to TRBJ2-2; tentative D call: TRBD1 (5 bases). V lost 5 bases to trimming and J lost 5 bases, with 9 bases between them. This CDR3 comprises 13 residues. Germline CDR1 SEHNR, CDR2 FQNEAQ (reference sequence).

The rearrangement joins TRBV19 to TRBJ1-1; TRBD1 matches 7 bases. The V gene's germline CDR1 is LNHDA and CDR2 SQIVND (reference sequence). V gave up 6 bases and J gave up 2 bases; unmatched junction bases: 9. The CDR3 spans 15 residues. CDR3 loop: CASSQRGGFNTEAFF. The CDR3 nucleotides are TGTGCCAGTAGCCAGAGAGGGGGCTTTAACACTGAAGCTTTCTTT.

The V gene is TRBV4-1, the J gene TRBJ1-1; D perhaps matches TRBD1 (5 bases). V gave up 1 base and J gave up 0 bases, with 9 bases separating them. This CDR3 is 15 amino acids long. CDR1 is MGHRA and CDR2 is YSYEKL in the germline V gene. The CDR3 DNA sequence: TGCGCCAGCAGCCAAGGTGGACACATGAACACTGAAGCTTTCTTT. Translating gives CASSQGGHMNTEAFF.

The chain recombines TRBV5-4 with TRBJ1-3; 10 bases are a match to TRBD1. The CDR3 is made up of 15 amino acids. The germline gives CDR1 SGHNT, CDR2 YYREEE (reference sequence). V dropped 10 bases and J dropped 3; count of bases not matched to a gene: 10. CDR3 region: CAVATGGGNGNTIYF. As DNA, the CDR3 is TGTGCCGTGGCGACAGGGGGCGGTAATGGAAACACCATATATTTT.

This chain links TRBV7-8 with TRBJ2-3, with 8 bases matching TRBD1. Germline assignment: CDR1 SGHVS and CDR2 FQNEAQ. This CDR3 has 16 amino acids. The ends lost 1 base at V and 0 bases at J; junction bases unmatched: 3. The chain's CDR3 is CASSLGTGISTDTQYF. The CDR3 DNA follows: TGTGCCAGCAGCTTAGGGACAGGGATCAGCACAGATACGCAGTATTTT.

This chain connects TRBV7-8 to TRBJ2-5; TRBD1 is a possible D gene (5 bases). This CDR3 is 13 amino acids long. CDR1 is SGHVS, CDR2 FQNEAQ, per germline. With 8 bases removed from V and 5 bases from J, the gap between germline ends came to 15 bases. The CDR3 DNA sequence: TGTGCCAGCTTCACCCTATCAGGGGAGACCCAGTACTTC. Translating gives CASFTLSGETQYF.

The rearrangement uses TRBV30 and TRBJ2-1; 9 nucleotides line up with TRBD1. The CDR3 spans 16 residues. Looked up from germline, CDR1 is GTSNPN and CDR2 is SVGIG (reference sequence). The J segment lost 7 bases and the V segment lost 2 bases, leaving 12 bases of the junction unmatched. The CDR3 DNA follows: TGTGCCTGGAGTAAGGACAGGGGATATGGTACAAATGAGCAGTTCTTC. Protein: CAWSKDRGYGTNEQFF. Combining the CDR3 with reference TRBV30 and TRBJ2-1 gives the whole variable domain SQTIHQWPATLVQPVGSPLSLECTVEGTSNPNLYWYRQAAGRGLQLLFYSVGIGQISSEVPQNLSASRPQDRQFILSSKKLLLSDSGFYLCAWSKDRGYGTNEQFFGPGTRLTVL.

The chain carries TRBV6-5 and TRBJ2-5; possibly TRBD2 for D (5 bases). Trimming took 7 bases from V and 5 from J, leaving 17 bases between them. This CDR3 region has 14 residues. From germline, CDR1 is MNHEY and CDR2 SVGAGI. The CDR3 loop reads CASTPSRGGETQYF. DNA for the CDR3: TGTGCCAGCACTCCGTCTCGGGGTGGGGAGACCCAGTACTTC.

V and J are TRBV6-5 and TRBJ1-5, with D possibly TRBD1 on 5 matching bases. V dropped 4 bases and J dropped 3 bases, with 16 bases sitting between them. Looked up from germline, CDR1 is MNHEY and CDR2 is SVGAGI. The CDR3 runs to 16 residues. In nucleotides, the CDR3 is TGTGCCAGCAGTTTCCAGGGAGCGGGGAACAATCAGCCCCAGCATTTT. As protein: CASSFQGAGNNQPQHF.

This rearrangement joins TRBV15 to TRBJ2-5, with TRBD2 as a possible D gene (6 bases). V lost 4 bases to trimming and J lost 2 bases, with 17 bases between them. Germline CDR1 is LNHNV and CDR2 is YYDKDF (reference sequence). There are 16 residues in the CDR3. CDR3 residues: CATSTYFLASQETQYF. The CDR3 DNA sequence: TGTGCCACCAGCACCTATTTCCTAGCGTCTCAAGAGACCCAGTACTTC.

With respect to this clone: Other DNA sequences within the sample encode an identical CDR3. The chain uses TRBV7-8 and TRBJ1-1; D is unclear. V dropped 1 base and J dropped 1 base, with 7 bases sitting between them. Germline V gives CDR1 SGHVS, CDR2 FQNEAQ. The CDR3 runs to 14 residues. The CDR3 coding sequence is TGTGCCAGCAGCTTAGAACGGGGGAACACTGAAGCTTTCTTT. This sequence encodes CASSLERGNTEAFF.

The CDR3 loop is CASSLGTGNSPLHF. As DNA, the CDR3 is TGTGCCAGCAGCTTGGGGACAGGAAATTCACCCCTCCACTTT. The chain has TRBV7-9 and TRBJ1-6, with 8 bases aligning to TRBD1. Trimming took 3 bases from V and 7 from J; bases not matched to a gene: 2. Germline V lookup: CDR1 SEHNR, CDR2 FQNEAQ (reference sequence). This CDR3 contains 14 residues.

The chain links TRBV14 to TRBJ2-7; possible D gene TRBD2, 5 bases. Germline values: CDR1 SGHDN, CDR2 FVKESK. The CDR3 spans 16 residues. V was clipped by 0 bases and J by 0 bases, with 12 bases between them. CDR3 sequence: CASSQDGLRSSYEQYF. The CDR3 nucleotides are TGTGCCAGCAGCCAAGACGGACTCAGGAGCTCCTACGAGCAGTACTTC.

This chain joins TRBV18 and TRBJ1-5, with D unresolved. Germline V gives CDR1 KGHSH, CDR2 LQKENI. Trimming took off 5 bases at V and 3 bases at J, with 8 bases between the two ends. CDR3 size: 13 residues. The CDR3 DNA is TGTGCCAGCTCAATCAGTCTCAATCAGCCCCAGCATTTT. Protein product: CASSISLNQPQHF.

The CDR3 protein is CASSSGGQSPLHF. CDR3 in DNA: TGTGCCTCCTCTTCAGGGGGCCAGTCACCCCTCCACTTT. The chain recombines TRBV30 with TRBJ1-6; 8 bases align to TRBD1. From germline, CDR1 is GTSNPN and CDR2 SVGIG (reference sequence). The CDR3 runs 13 residues. The trim removed 7 bases at V and 10 bases at J, leaving 9 bases unmatched.

On this clone itself: A junction end diverges from the germline sequence, so it may reflect a read error. The same CDR3 can be traced to other DNA sequences in this sample. The chain carries TRBV30 and TRBJ1-1; possible D gene TRBD1, 5 bases. The CDR3 runs to 13 residues. Germline V CDR1 and CDR2: GTSNPN, SVGIG (reference sequence). This chain's CDR3 is CALNGGTNTEAFF. The CDR3 region has the DNA TGTGCCTTAAACGGGGGGACGAACACTGAAGCCTTCTTT.

The V gene is TRBV7-9, the J gene TRBJ1-5, with no clear D. Germline values: CDR1 SEHNR, CDR2 FQNEAQ (reference sequence). This CDR3 has 15 amino acids. The ends were cut back, 10 bases at V and 3 bases at J, with 19 bases in the middle. This CDR3 is CATSSEASFNQPQHF. The CDR3 region has the DNA TGTGCCACCTCCTCGGAGGCCAGCTTCAATCAGCCCCAGCATTTT.

The J gene is TRBJ2-2, the V gene TRBV19; D may be TRBD2 (5 bases). Trimming stripped 2 bases from V and 1 base from J, with 14 bases between. The CDR3 is 17 amino acids. Germline V gives CDR1 LNHDA, CDR2 SQIVND (reference sequence). Written as DNA, the CDR3 is TGTGCCAGTAGTATAATCTATAGCGTTGGGAACACCGGGGAGCTGTTTTTT. Protein: CASSIIYSVGNTGELFF.

This chain joins TRBV2 and TRBJ1-2; D ambiguous. Germline V gives CDR1 SNHLY, CDR2 FYNNEI. Trimming shortened V by 2 bases and J by 4 bases, and 5 bases separated the two germline ends. The CDR3 is made up of 12 amino acids. In DNA, the CDR3 is TGTGCCAGCAGTGAACGGAGCTATGGCTACACCTTC. This sequence encodes CASSERSYGYTF.

The chain is built from TRBV13 and TRBJ1-1; D is perhaps TRBD1 (6 bases). CDR1 and CDR2 from the germline V gene are PRHDT and FYEKMQ (reference sequence). The CDR3 runs 14 residues. The V end was cut by 8 bases, the J end by 6 bases, with 19 bases between. CDR3 sequence reads: CASQNRASLPEAFF. The CDR3 DNA follows: TGTGCCAGCCAGAACAGGGCATCCCTCCCTGAAGCTTTCTTT.

This chain uses TRBV19 with TRBJ1-4; possible D gene TRBD1, 6 bases. Trimming cost V 3 bases and J 12 bases, with 11 bases left between them. CDR3 length equals 12 residues. CDR1 is LNHDA, CDR2 SQIVND, per germline (reference sequence). The DNA of the CDR3 is TGTGCCAGTAGTATCGCGAAGGGGGAACTGTTTTTT. Translated, it gives CASSIAKGELFF.

The rearrangement links TRBV11-1 to TRBJ2-1, with 8 nucleotides matching TRBD1. Germline CDR1 is SGHAT and CDR2 is FQDESV (reference sequence). Trimming took 5 bases from V and 6 from J; bases not matched to a gene: 3. The CDR3 is 13 residues long. In DNA form, the CDR3 reads TGTGCCAGCAGCAGGACAGGGTTCAATGAGCAGTTCTTC. Translated: CASSRTGFNEQFF.

The CDR3 region is CASSFRQGHGYTF. CDR3 DNA: TGTGCCAGCAGTTTTAGACAGGGGCATGGCTACACCTTC. The rearrangement uses TRBV28 and TRBJ1-2; 8 bases are shared with TRBD1. J was trimmed by 6 bases and V by 3 bases; bases with no gene match: 3. Germline V CDR1 and CDR2: MDHEN, SYDVKM. The CDR3 runs 13 residues.

The chain has TRBV6-1 and TRBJ2-4, with D maybe TRBD1 (6 bases). The CDR3 runs 13 residues. Deletions cut 6 bases from V and 6 bases from J, with 12 bases between. Germline lookup yields CDR1 MNHNS and CDR2 SASEGT. The CDR3 coding sequence is TGTGCCAGCAGGTTCACAGGGATAAACATTCAGTACTTC. It is translated as CASRFTGINIQYF.

This sequence joins TRBV9 and TRBJ2-5; 7 bases align to TRBD1. Germline V CDR1 and CDR2: SGDLS, YYNGEE. This CDR3 has 15 amino acids. V dropped 4 bases and J dropped 0; count of bases not matched to a gene: 6. The CDR3 is CASSSGGSNQETQYF. The CDR3 nucleotides are TGTGCCAGCAGCTCAGGGGGATCGAACCAAGAGACCCAGTACTTC.

The chain is built from TRBV7-9 and TRBJ2-3; tentatively, D is TRBD2 (5 bases). Germline V CDR1 and CDR2: SEHNR, FQNEAQ (reference sequence). Deletions cut 2 bases from V and 3 bases from J, with 9 bases between. This CDR3 contains 14 residues. CDR3 in DNA: TGTGCCAGCAGCTTAACGGGAAGAACAGATACGCAGTATTTT. It is translated as CASSLTGRTDTQYF.

J is TRBJ2-7 and V is TRBV28; D might be TRBD2 (5 bases). This CDR3 comprises 13 residues. Between the trimmed V and J ends, which lost 4 bases and 5 bases, there was a span of 12 bases. Germline V lookup: CDR1 MDHEN, CDR2 SYDVKM. CDR3: CASSSRGLNEQYV. The CDR3 DNA reads TGTGCCAGCAGTTCCCGAGGACTCAACGAGCAGTACGTC.

The chain has TRBV5-1 and TRBJ2-3; unclear D gene. The CDR3 spans 13 residues. V was cut by 0 bases and J by 5 bases, with 7 bases left in between. CDR1 and CDR2 from the germline V gene are SGHRS and YFSETQ. CDR3 DNA sequence: TGCGCCAGCAGCTTGGTGGGCGAAGATACGCAGTATTTT. It translates to CASSLVGEDTQYF.